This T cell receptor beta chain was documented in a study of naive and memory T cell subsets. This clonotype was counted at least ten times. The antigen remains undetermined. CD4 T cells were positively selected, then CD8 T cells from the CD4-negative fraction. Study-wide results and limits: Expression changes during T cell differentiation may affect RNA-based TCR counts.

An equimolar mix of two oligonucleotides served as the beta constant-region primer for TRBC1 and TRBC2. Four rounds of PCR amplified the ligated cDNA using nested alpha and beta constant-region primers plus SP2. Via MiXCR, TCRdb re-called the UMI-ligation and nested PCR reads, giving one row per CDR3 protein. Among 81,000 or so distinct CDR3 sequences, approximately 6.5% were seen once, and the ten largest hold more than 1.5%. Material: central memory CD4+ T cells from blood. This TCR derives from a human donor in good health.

This chain's CDR3 is CASSSRFQGSSTDTQYF. In DNA, the CDR3 is TGTGCCAGCAGTAGCCGCTTCCAGGGTTCTAGCACAGATACGCAGTATTTT. J is TRBJ2-3 and V is TRBV27; a weak D match, TRBD1 (5 bases). CDR1 MNHEY and CDR2 SMNVEV come from the germline V gene (reference sequence). Trimming removed 5 bases from V and 0 bases from J, with 18 bases in between. The CDR3 is made up of 17 amino acids.